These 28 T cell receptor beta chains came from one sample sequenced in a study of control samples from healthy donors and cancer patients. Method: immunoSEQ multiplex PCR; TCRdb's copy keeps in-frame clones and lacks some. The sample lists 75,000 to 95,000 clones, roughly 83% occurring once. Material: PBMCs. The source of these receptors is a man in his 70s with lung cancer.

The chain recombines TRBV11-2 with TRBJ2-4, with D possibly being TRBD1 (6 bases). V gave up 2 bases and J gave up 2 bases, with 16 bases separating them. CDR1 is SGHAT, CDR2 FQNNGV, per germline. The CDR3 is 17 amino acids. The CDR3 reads CASSLNLQGLTKNIQYF. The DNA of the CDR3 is TGTGCCAGCAGCTTAAACTTACAGGGTTTGACCAAAAACATTCAGTACTTC.

The CDR3 loop reads CASSLVSSDYGYTF. The CDR3 bases are TGCGCCAGCAGCTTGGTCTCATCAGACTATGGCTACACCTTC. The rearrangement joins TRBV5-1 to TRBJ1-2; D gene unclear. The CDR3 consists of 14 residues. V lost 0 bases, J lost 3 bases, and 9 bases lay in between. Looked up from germline, CDR1 is SGHRS and CDR2 is YFSETQ.

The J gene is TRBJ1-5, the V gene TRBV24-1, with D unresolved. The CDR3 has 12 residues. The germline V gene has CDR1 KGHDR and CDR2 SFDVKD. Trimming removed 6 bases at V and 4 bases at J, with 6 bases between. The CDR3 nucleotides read TGTGCCACCAGTCGCGGGAATCAGCCCCAGCATTTT. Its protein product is CATSRGNQPQHF.

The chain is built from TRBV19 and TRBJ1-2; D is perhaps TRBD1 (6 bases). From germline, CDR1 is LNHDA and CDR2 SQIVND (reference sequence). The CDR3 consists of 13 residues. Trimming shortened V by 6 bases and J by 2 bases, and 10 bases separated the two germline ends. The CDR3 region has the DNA TGTGCCAGTAGGGAAGGGGGGAACTATGGCTACACCTTC. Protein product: CASREGGNYGYTF.

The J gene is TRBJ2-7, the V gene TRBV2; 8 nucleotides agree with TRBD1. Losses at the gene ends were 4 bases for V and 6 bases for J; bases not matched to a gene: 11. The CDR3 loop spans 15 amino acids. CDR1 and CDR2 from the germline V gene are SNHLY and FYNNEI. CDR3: CASSGLWTGRSEQYF. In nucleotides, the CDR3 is TGTGCCAGCAGTGGGCTTTGGACAGGGAGGAGCGAGCAGTACTTC.

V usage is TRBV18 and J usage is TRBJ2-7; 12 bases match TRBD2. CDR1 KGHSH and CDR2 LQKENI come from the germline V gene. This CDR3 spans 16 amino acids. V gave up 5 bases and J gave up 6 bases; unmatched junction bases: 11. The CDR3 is CASSLNKPSGGAEQYF. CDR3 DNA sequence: TGTGCCAGCTCATTAAATAAACCTAGCGGGGGGGCCGAGCAGTACTTC.

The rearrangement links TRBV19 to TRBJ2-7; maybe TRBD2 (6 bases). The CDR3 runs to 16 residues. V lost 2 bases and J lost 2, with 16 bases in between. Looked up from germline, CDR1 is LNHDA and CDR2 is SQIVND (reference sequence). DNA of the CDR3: TGTGCCAGTAGTATAATTGCGGGCGGGAATACCTACGAGCAGTACTTC. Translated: CASSIIAGGNTYEQYF.

The CDR3 is CASSFVGLNTEAFF. Here the CDR3 DNA reads TGTGCCAGCAGTTTCGTAGGGCTGAACACTGAAGCTTTCTTT. The chain carries TRBV27 and TRBJ1-1; no clear D. V was clipped by 3 bases and J by 0 bases, with 8 bases between them. CDR1 MNHEY and CDR2 SMNVEV come from the germline V gene (reference sequence). The CDR3 is made up of 14 amino acids.

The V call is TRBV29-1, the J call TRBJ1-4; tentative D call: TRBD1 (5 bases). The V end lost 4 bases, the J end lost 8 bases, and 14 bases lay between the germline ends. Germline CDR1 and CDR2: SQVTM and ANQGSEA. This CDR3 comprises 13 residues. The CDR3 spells CSVAGGVGEKLFF. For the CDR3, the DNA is TGCAGCGTTGCTGGGGGAGTTGGGGAAAAACTGTTTTTT.

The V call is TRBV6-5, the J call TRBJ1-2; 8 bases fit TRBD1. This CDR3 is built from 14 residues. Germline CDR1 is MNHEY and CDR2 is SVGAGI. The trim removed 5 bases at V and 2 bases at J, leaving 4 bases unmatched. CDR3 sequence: CASSTRTGNYGYTF. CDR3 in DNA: TGTGCCAGCAGTACGCGGACAGGGAACTATGGCTACACCTTC.

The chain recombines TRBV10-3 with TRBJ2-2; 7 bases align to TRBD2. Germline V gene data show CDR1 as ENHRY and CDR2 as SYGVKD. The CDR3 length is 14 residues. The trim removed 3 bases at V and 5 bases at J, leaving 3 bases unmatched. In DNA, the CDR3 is TGTGCCATCAGTGAAAACGGGGGGACCGGGGAGCTGTTTTTT. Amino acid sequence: CAISENGGTGELFF.

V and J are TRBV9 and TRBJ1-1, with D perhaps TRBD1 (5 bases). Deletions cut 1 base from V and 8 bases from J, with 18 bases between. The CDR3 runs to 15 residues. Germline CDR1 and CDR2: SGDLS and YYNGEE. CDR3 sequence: CASSVSEFQGGEAFF. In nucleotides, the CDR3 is TGTGCCAGCAGCGTATCCGAGTTTCAGGGTGGGGAAGCTTTCTTT.

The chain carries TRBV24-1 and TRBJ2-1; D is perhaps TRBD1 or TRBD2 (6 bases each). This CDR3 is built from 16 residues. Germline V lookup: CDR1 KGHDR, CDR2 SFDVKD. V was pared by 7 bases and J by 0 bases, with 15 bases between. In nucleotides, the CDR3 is TGTGCCACCAGCGAAGGGGGGCCCAGCTCCTACAATGAGCAGTTCTTC. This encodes CATSEGGPSSYNEQFF.

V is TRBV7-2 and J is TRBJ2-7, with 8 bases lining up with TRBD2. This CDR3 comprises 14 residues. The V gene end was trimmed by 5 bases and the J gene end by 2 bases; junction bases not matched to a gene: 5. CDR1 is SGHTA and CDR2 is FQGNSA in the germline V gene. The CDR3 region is CASSPTRGAYEQYF. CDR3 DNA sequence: TGTGCCAGCAGCCCCACGCGGGGGGCCTACGAGCAGTACTTC. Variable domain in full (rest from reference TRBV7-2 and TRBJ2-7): GAGVSQSPSNKVTEKGKDVELRCDPISGHTALYWYRQSLGQGLEFLIYFQGNSAPDKSGLPSDRFSAERTGGSVSTLTIQRTQQEDSAVYLCASSPTRGAYEQYFGPGTRLTVT.

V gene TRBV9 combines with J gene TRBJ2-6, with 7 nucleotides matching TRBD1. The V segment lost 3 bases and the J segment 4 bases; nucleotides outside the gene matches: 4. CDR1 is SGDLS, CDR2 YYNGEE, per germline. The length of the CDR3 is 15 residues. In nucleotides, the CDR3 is TGTGCCAGCAGCGGCGACAGGGCAGGGGCCAACGTCCTGACTTTC. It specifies CASSGDRAGANVLTF.

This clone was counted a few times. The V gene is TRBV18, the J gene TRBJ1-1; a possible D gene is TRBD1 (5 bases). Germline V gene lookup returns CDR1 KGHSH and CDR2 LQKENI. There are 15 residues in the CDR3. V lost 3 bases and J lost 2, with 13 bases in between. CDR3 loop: CASSPDITPNTEAFF. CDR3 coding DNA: TGTGCCAGCTCACCGGACATCACACCTAACACTGAAGCTTTCTTT.

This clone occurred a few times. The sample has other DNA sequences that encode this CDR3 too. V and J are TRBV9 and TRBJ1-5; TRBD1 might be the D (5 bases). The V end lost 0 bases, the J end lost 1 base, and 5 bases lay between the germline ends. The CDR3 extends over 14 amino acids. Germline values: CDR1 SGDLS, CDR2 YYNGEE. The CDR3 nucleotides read TGTGCCAGCAGCGTAGGACAGAGCAATCAGCCCCAGCATTTT. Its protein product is CASSVGQSNQPQHF. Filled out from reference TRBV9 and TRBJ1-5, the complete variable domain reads DSGVTQTPKHLITATGQRVTLRCSPRSGDLSVYWYQQSLDQGLQFLIQYYNGEERAKGNILERFSAQQFPDLHSELNLSSLELGDSALYFCASSVGQSNQPQHFGDGTRLSIL.

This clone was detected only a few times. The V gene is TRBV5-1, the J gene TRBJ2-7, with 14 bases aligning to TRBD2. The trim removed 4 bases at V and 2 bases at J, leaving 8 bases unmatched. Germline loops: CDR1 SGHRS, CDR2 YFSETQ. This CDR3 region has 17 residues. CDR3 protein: CASSHPGTSGRPYEQYF. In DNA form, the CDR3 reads TGCGCCAGCAGCCATCCCGGGACTAGCGGGAGACCCTACGAGCAGTACTTC.

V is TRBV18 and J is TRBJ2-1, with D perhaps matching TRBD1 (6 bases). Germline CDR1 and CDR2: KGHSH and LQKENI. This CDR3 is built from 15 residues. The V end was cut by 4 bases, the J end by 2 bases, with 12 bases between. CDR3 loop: CASSRGGIPYNEQFF. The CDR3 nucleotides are TGTGCCAGCTCACGAGGGGGTATCCCCTACAATGAGCAGTTCTTC.

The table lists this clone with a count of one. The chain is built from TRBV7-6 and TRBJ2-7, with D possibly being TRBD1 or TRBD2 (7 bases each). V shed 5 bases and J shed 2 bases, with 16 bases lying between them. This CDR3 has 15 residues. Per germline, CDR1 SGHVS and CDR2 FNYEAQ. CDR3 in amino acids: CASSPGGRGPYEQYF. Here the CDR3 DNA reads TGTGCCAGCAGCCCTGGAGGGAGGGGGCCCTACGAGCAGTACTTC.

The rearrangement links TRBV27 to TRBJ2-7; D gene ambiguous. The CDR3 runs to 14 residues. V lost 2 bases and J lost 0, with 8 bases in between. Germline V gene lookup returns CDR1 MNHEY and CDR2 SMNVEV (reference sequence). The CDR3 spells CASSLSQNSYEQYF. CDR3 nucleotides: TGTGCCAGCAGTTTAAGCCAGAACTCCTACGAGCAGTACTTC.

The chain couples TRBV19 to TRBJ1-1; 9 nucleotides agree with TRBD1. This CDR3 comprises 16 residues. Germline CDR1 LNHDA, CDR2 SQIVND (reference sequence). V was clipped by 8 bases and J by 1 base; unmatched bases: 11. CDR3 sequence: CASGVTGGKTNTEAFF. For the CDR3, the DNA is TGTGCCAGTGGGGTAACAGGGGGCAAAACGAACACTGAAGCTTTCTTT.

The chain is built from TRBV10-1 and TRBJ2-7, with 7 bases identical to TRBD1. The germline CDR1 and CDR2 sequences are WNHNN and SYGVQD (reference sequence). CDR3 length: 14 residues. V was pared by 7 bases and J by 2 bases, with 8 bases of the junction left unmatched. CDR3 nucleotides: TGCGCCAGCATTTTCCGGGACAGACCCTACGAGCAGTACTTC. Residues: CASIFRDRPYEQYF.

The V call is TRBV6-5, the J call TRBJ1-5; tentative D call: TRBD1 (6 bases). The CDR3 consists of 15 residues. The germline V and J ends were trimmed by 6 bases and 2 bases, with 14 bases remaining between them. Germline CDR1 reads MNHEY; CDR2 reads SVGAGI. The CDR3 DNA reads TGTGCCAGCAGCACCGGGGGGCTGGGCAATCAGCCCCAGCATTTT. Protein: CASSTGGLGNQPQHF.

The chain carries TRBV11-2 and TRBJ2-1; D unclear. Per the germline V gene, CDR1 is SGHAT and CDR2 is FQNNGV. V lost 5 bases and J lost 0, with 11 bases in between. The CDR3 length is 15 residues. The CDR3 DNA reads TGTGCCAGCAGCATACAGCCGAGCTCCTACAATGAGCAGTTCTTC. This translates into CASSIQPSSYNEQFF.

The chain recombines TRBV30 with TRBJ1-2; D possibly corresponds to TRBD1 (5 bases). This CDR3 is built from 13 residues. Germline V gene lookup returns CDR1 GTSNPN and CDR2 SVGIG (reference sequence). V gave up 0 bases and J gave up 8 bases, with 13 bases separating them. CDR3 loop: CAWSVKGWGGYTF. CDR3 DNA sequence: TGTGCCTGGAGTGTAAAGGGTTGGGGGGGCTACACCTTC.

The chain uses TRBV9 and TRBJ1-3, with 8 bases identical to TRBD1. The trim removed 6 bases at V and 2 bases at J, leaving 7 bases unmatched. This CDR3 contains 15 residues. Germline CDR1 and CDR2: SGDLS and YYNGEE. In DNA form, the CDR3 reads TGTGCCAGCACCCCCCAGGGGGCCACTGGAAACACCATATATTTT. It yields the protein CASTPQGATGNTIYF. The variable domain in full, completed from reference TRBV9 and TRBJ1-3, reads DSGVTQTPKHLITATGQRVTLRCSPRSGDLSVYWYQQSLDQGLQFLIQYYNGEERAKGNILERFSAQQFPDLHSELNLSSLELGDSALYFCASTPQGATGNTIYFGEGSWLTVV.

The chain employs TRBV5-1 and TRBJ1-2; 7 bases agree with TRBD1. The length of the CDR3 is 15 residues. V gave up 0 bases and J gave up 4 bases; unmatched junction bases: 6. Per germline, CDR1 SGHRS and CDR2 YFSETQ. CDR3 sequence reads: CASSLDLTGFYGYTF. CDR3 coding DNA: TGCGCCAGCAGCTTGGACCTGACAGGGTTCTATGGCTACACCTTC. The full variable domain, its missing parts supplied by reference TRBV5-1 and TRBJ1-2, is KAGVTQTPRYLIKTRGQQVTLSCSPISGHRSVSWYQQTPGQGLQFLFEYFSETQRNKGNFPGRFSGRQFSNSRSEMNVSTLELGDSALYLCASSLDLTGFYGYTFGSGTRLTVV.